This entry concerns a single T cell receptor beta chain. This record belongs to a study of shared clonotypes between healthy human individuals. As defined, naive CD8 cells were CD45RO-negative and positively selected for CCR7, with terminally differentiated effector memory CD45RA+ cells excluded. The CDR3 runs to 17 residues. V was shortened by 5 bases and J by 4 bases, with 21 bases between the two germline ends. CDR1 and CDR2 from the germline V gene are LNHNV and YYDKDF (reference sequence). Sequencing used immunoSEQ multiplex PCR; TCRdb keeps in-frame clones, though not all of them. Of millions of clones listed, just over 90% are singletons.

The sequenced sample consisted of naive CD8+ T cells from PBMCs. This sequence was found in a man between 18 and 35 years old in good health. Some clones in this sample may be carry-over from other donors' samples. The chain employs TRBV15 and TRBJ1-5, with D possibly TRBD1 on 6 matching bases. DNA of the CDR3: TGTGCCACCAGCCGAATGACAGGCTACATGATGAATCAGCCCCAGCATTTT. Translation: CATSRMTGYMMNQPQHF.